Listed here are 20 T cell receptor beta chains from one sample, sequenced in a study of T cells after yellow fever vaccination. TCRdb reprocessed the 5' RACE reads via MiXCR and lists one record per CDR3 protein. The table records tens of thousands of distinct CDR3 sequences, more than 5.5% of them present only once. The sample was CD8+ T cells sorted from PBMCs, taken 9 to 10 days after the first yellow fever vaccination. These TCRs come from a man in his late teens or twenties who received the YFV17D yellow fever vaccine.

V usage is TRBV20-1 and J usage is TRBJ1-2; D perhaps matches TRBD1 (5 bases). CDR3 length: 13 residues. Germline CDR1 is DFQATT and CDR2 is SNEGSKA (reference sequence). Trimming took 6 bases from V and 2 from J, leaving 13 bases between them. The CDR3 loop reads CSASPPGNYGYTF. CDR3 coding DNA: TGCAGTGCCTCTCCCCCAGGGAACTATGGCTACACCTTC.

Worth noting for this clonotype: A much larger clone differs by one base, so this may be a read error. The chain uses TRBV27 and TRBJ1-2; D is ambiguous. The CDR3 sequence is 13 residues long. Germline V gene sequence: CDR1 MNHEY, CDR2 SMNVEV (reference sequence). Trimming pared 5 bases from V and 4 bases from J, leaving 11 bases between. As DNA, the CDR3 is TGTGCCAGCAGTCCACGGTCAGTCTATGGCTACACCTTC. It yields the protein CASSPRSVYGYTF.

CDR3 nucleotide sequence: TGTGCCAGCAGCTTAGGGCGTTATAATTCACCCCTCCACTTT. Protein sequence: CASSLGRYNSPLHF. This sequence joins TRBV7-9 and TRBJ1-6; D not resolved. The CDR3 is 14 amino acids. Germline values: CDR1 SEHNR, CDR2 FQNEAQ (reference sequence). The V and J ends lost 1 base and 4 bases respectively, with 5 bases between them.

Ten or more counts support this clonotype. This chain links TRBV7-8 with TRBJ2-7, with no clear D. V was trimmed by 2 bases and J by 3 bases, leaving 8 bases between them. The CDR3 runs 13 residues. Germline assignment: CDR1 SGHVS and CDR2 FQNEAQ. The chain's CDR3 is CASSLILNYEQYV. The DNA of the CDR3 is TGTGCCAGCAGCTTAATCCTCAACTACGAGCAGTACGTC.

This clonotype was detected only a few times. The chain recombines TRBV12-3 or TRBV12-4 with TRBJ2-5; D tentatively fits TRBD1 or TRBD2 (6 bases each). V was pared by 8 bases and J by 7 bases, with 17 bases between. The CDR3 is 13 amino acids. The CDR3 region is CASLGGGTGTQYF. CDR3 DNA: TGTGCCAGCCTCGGGGGCGGAACAGGGACCCAGTACTTC.

The chain uses TRBV6-2 or TRBV6-3 and TRBJ2-1; D is perhaps TRBD1 (6 bases). Germline-derived CDR1 and CDR2 are MNHEY and SVGEGT. This CDR3 has 14 residues. Trimming took off 4 bases at V and 9 bases at J, with 16 bases between the two ends. The CDR3 spells CASSWSGRGGEQFF. The CDR3, as DNA: TGTGCCAGCAGTTGGTCCGGCAGGGGCGGTGAGCAGTTCTTC.

This clonotype was seen at least ten times. Since the CDR3 does not end with the conserved phenylalanine or tryptophan, this likely comes from a read error. The limits of the CDR3 on the DNA are not certain, so only TCRdb's listed CDR3 is given. The V gene is TRBV6-2 or TRBV6-3, the J gene TRBJ2-7; the table calls TRBD1, which could not be checked here. Counting both end residues, the CDR3 totals 12 amino acids. Germline CDR1 is MNHEY and CDR2 is SVGEGT. The CDR3 is CASSHPWDRLEL.

A remark on this clonotype: A much larger clonotype is one base distant, so this may be a read error. This chain uses TRBV24-1 with TRBJ2-5, with D hard to call. V lost 1 base and J 6 bases, leaving 14 bases between the germline ends. The CDR3 contains 15 residues. Germline V gene lookup returns CDR1 KGHDR and CDR2 SFDVKD. CDR3 DNA sequence: TGTGCCACCAGTGATTTTGAGACCACGAAAAAGACCCAGTACTTC. Protein sequence: CATSDFETTKKTQYF.

Regarding this clonotype: This sequence may be a read error, since a much larger clone differs from it by one base. J is TRBJ2-6 and V is TRBV2, with unresolved D. V gave up 3 bases and J gave up 5 bases, with 17 bases separating them. This CDR3 spans 17 amino acids. Germline V gene sequence: CDR1 SNHLY, CDR2 FYNNEI. The CDR3 loop is CASSDRPPLARANVLTF. The CDR3 nucleotides read TGTGCCAGCAGTGACAGACCTCCCTTGGCTAGGGCCAACGTCCTGACTTTC.

The table lists this clonotype with a few counts. This chain links TRBV7-2 with TRBJ2-1; a weak D match, TRBD1 (6 bases). Trimming removed 5 bases at V and 9 bases at J, with 11 bases between. The germline V gene has CDR1 SGHTA and CDR2 FQGNSA. The CDR3 is 12 residues long. CDR3 bases: TGTGCCAGCAGCGATCAGGGGAGTGAGCAGTTCTTC. It translates to CASSDQGSEQFF.

V is TRBV11-2 and J is TRBJ2-1; the match to TRBD2 covers 14 bases. The CDR3 consists of 18 residues. Losses at the gene ends were 3 bases for V and 2 bases for J; bases not matched to a gene: 6. The germline V gene has CDR1 SGHAT and CDR2 FQNNGV. Written as DNA, the CDR3 is TGTGCCAGCAGCTTCCGAGGACTAGCGGGGGGACCCTACAATGAGCAGTTCTTC. This translates into CASSFRGLAGGPYNEQFF.

The chain has TRBV20-1 and TRBJ2-7; D may be TRBD1 (6 bases). The CDR3 is 13 residues long. V was shortened by 5 bases and J by 2 bases, with 13 bases between the two germline ends. CDR1 and CDR2 (germline): DFQATT, SNEGSKA (reference sequence). CDR3 loop: CSALYREPYEQYF. CDR3 coding DNA: TGCAGTGCTCTTTACAGGGAACCCTACGAGCAGTACTTC.

This clonotype was picked up a small number of times. V is TRBV20-1 and J is TRBJ2-1; TRBD1 matches 10 bases. In germline, CDR1 is DFQATT, CDR2 SNEGSKA (reference sequence). This CDR3 has 11 amino acids. J lost 9 bases, V lost 7 bases, and 3 bases had no gene match. In DNA, the CDR3 is TGCAGTGGGGACAGGGGAGTTGAGCAGTTCTTC. This codes for CSGDRGVEQFF.

In its sample, this clonotype was seen many times. The V call is TRBV12-3 or TRBV12-4, the J call TRBJ1-4; the D is unclear. V lost 3 bases and J 7 bases, leaving 6 bases between the germline ends. The CDR3 has 12 amino acids. In nucleotides, the CDR3 is TGTGCCAGCAGTTTGGACGCTGAAAAACTGTTTTTT. Its translation: CASSLDAEKLFF.

In this sample, this clonotype turned up many times. The V gene is TRBV6-5, the J gene TRBJ2-7; no firm D call. CDR1 is MNHEY, CDR2 SVGAGI, per germline. The length of the CDR3 is 15 residues. Trimming removed 6 bases from V and 0 bases from J, with 15 bases in between. CDR3 region: CASRWRGQFSYEQYF. In nucleotides, the CDR3 is TGTGCCAGCAGATGGCGTGGGCAGTTCTCCTACGAGCAGTACTTC.

This clonotype showed up many times. The chain is built from TRBV6-4 and TRBJ2-3, with TRBD2 identical over 7 bases. The V segment lost 7 bases and the J segment 2 bases; nucleotides outside the gene matches: 6. The CDR3 is made up of 14 amino acids. From germline, CDR1 is MRHNA and CDR2 SNTAGT. The CDR3 spells CASKRGEHTDTQYF. In nucleotides, the CDR3 is TGTGCCAGCAAACGGGGGGAACACACAGATACGCAGTATTTT.

With regard to this clonotype: This could be a read error, since a much larger clone is one nucleotide away. The chain employs TRBV6-1 and TRBJ2-7; 7 bases fit TRBD1. CDR3 length: 13 amino acids. Germline lookup yields CDR1 MNHNS and CDR2 SASEGT. The junction had 5 bases not matched to a gene; V was cut back by 8 bases and J by 1 base. The DNA of the CDR3 is TGTGCCAGCCGGGACAGTAGTTCCTACGAGCAGTACTTC. This codes for CASRDSSSYEQYF.

The sample holds many counts of this clonotype. V and J are TRBV21-1 and TRBJ2-7; the table's D gene call, TRBD1, was not cross checked with the DNA. TRBV21-1 is described as a pseudogene. The CDR3 length is 12 residues. CDR3 sequence reads: CASSKTGNEQYV. The CDR3 DNA reads TGTGCCAGCAGCAAGACAGGGAACGAGCAGTACGTC.

At least ten counts were recorded for this clonotype. The chain joins TRBV4-3 to TRBJ2-2; D is unclear. V gave up 1 base and J gave up 6 bases, with 9 bases separating them. The germline gives CDR1 LGHNA, CDR2 YSLEER. This CDR3 is built from 14 residues. CDR3 in amino acids: CASSQGTLAGELFF. The DNA of the CDR3 is TGCGCCAGCAGCCAAGGGACCTTGGCCGGGGAGCTGTTTTTT.

A few counts support this clonotype. The gene calls are TRBV5-6 and TRBJ2-7; tentatively, D is TRBD1 or TRBD2 (5 bases each). Trimming stripped 0 bases from V and 6 bases from J, with 10 bases between. CDR3 length equals 13 residues. Germline V gene data show CDR1 as SGHDT and CDR2 as YYEEEE. The CDR3 loop reads CASSLVLGGEQYV. CDR3 nucleotides: TGTGCCAGCAGCTTGGTCCTTGGGGGCGAGCAGTACGTC.